These 2 T cell receptor beta chains were sequenced from one sample in a study of blood T cell dynamics during melanoma immunotherapy. Only in-frame clones appear in the TCRdb table, and some are missing; sequencing was by immunoSEQ multiplex PCR. Among about 13,000 clones, roughly 89% were seen once, and the ten largest hold around 3.5%. Time point of the sample: pre-treatment baseline. The material sequenced was blood, taken from a patient treated with checkpoint blockade. Receptor source: a human donor with melanoma.

The chain carries TRBV5-8 and TRBJ1-2; the match to TRBD1 covers 12 bases. The CDR3 loop spans 15 amino acids. Losses at the gene ends were 3 bases for V and 4 bases for J; bases not matched to a gene: 4. Per the germline V gene, CDR1 is SGHTS and CDR2 is YDEGEE. This CDR3 reads CASSSGTGGIYGYTF. In nucleotides, the CDR3 is TGTGCCAGCAGCTCCGGGACAGGGGGCATCTATGGCTACACCTTC.

The gene calls are TRBV11-3 and TRBJ2-7, with D possibly being TRBD2 (6 bases). The length of the CDR3 is 13 residues. The germline gives CDR1 SGHNT, CDR2 YENEEA. The ends were cut back, 6 bases at V and 7 bases at J, with 16 bases in the middle. The CDR3 sequence: CASSLVGGREQYF. CDR3 nucleotides: TGTGCCAGCAGTCTCGTGGGGGGAAGGGAGCAGTACTTC.